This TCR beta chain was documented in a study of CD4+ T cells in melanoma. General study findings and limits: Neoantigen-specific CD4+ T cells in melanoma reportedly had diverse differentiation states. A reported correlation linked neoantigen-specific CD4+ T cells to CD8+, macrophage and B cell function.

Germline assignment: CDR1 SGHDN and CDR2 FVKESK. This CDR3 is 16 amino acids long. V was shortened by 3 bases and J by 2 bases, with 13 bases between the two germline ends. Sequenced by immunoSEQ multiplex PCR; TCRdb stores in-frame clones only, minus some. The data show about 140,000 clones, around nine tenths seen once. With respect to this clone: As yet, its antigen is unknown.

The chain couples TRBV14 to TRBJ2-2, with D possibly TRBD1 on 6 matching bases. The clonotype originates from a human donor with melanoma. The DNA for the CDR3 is TGTGCCAGCAGCCAGGTGGACAGAAGAAACACCGGGGAGCTGTTTTTT. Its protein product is CASSQVDRRNTGELFF.